This TCR beta chain originates from a study of T cell responses to AZD1222 COVID-19 vaccine. Study-level results: White British donors predominated, females outnumbered males, and clonal diversity was possibly underestimated.

The table lists this clone with a count of one. Its specificity is not known. Only in-frame clones appear in the TCRdb table, and some are missing; sequencing was by immunoSEQ multiplex PCR. The sample records roughly 100,000 clones, roughly nine tenths being singletons. The source is an adult in good health. The sequences come from peripheral blood, collected on day 0 of AZD1222 vaccination.

This CDR3 is CASSLEAYGNTIYF. CDR3 nucleotides: TGCGCCAGCAGCTTGGAGGCTTACGGAAACACCATATATTTT. The rearrangement joins TRBV5-1 to TRBJ1-3; unclear D gene. The V and J ends lost 0 bases and 4 bases respectively, with 8 bases between them. The CDR3 is 14 residues long. CDR1 and CDR2 (germline): SGHRS, YFSETQ.